The 32 T cell receptor beta chains below all came from one sample that was sequenced in a study of T-cell memory formation after mild COVID-19 (dated by TCRdb to the early 2020s). The protocol used for the library was 5' RACE. Sequenced using an Illumina NovaSeq 6000. In-frame beta chains were kept once TCRdb had trimmed the public reads at Q25 with fastp and called clones with MiXCR. Records with the same CDR3 protein are collapsed into one entry carrying the most frequent genes and DNA. This sample lists roughly 130,000 distinct CDR3 sequences; approximately 6.2% were detected once. The ten largest clonotypes hold under 2.5% of the sample. Specimen: PBMCs or a T cell subset sorted from them (not recorded which). All receptors come from an adult woman who had mild COVID-19 (a few samples of this study predate the infection). The sample titles of this study are shuffled in the database, so cell type and time point are left out; the donor was told from shared clones.

The rearrangement links TRBV18 to TRBJ2-3; 7 bases map to TRBD1. The germline CDR1 and CDR2 sequences are KGHSH and LQKENI. The CDR3 totals 16 residues. The junction had 7 bases not matched to a gene; V was cut back by 3 bases and J by 1 base. DNA for the CDR3: TGTGCCAGCTCACCGCCGCGACAGGGAGGCACAGATACGCAGTATTTT. Translated, it gives CASSPPRQGGTDTQYF.

This clonotype has a count of ten or more. This chain links TRBV20-1 with TRBJ2-7; D may match TRBD1 or TRBD2 (6 bases each). The CDR3 is 13 amino acids. The V end lost 7 bases, the J end lost 1 base, and 14 bases lay between the germline ends. From germline, CDR1 is DFQATT and CDR2 SNEGSKA (reference sequence). The CDR3 loop is CSVRGQWSYEQYF. The DNA of the CDR3 is TGCAGTGTACGGGGGCAGTGGTCCTACGAGCAGTACTTC.

The chain combines TRBV11-3 with TRBJ2-7; weak D call: TRBD2 (5 bases). Germline CDR1 reads SGHNT; CDR2 reads YENEEA. The CDR3 is 14 amino acids. V dropped 5 bases and J dropped 4 bases, with 15 bases sitting between them. Here the CDR3 DNA reads TGTGCCAGCAGCGACGGGGTGGAGCAGTACGAGCAGTACTTC. This encodes CASSDGVEQYEQYF.

This clonotype was seen a few times. This sequence joins TRBV12-3 or TRBV12-4 and TRBJ1-5, with a tentative D call TRBD1 (6 bases). The CDR3 spans 14 residues. Trimming left V 8 bases short and J 8 bases short, with 19 bases between. CDR3 sequence (DNA): TGTGCCAGCGGCATGGGGGGCTCCAGGGAGCCCCAGCATTTT. Amino acids: CASGMGGSREPQHF.

The gene calls are TRBV9 and TRBJ2-7; 9 positions match TRBD1. Trimming took 2 bases from V and 3 from J; bases not matched to a gene: 6. CDR1 is SGDLS and CDR2 is YYNGEE in the germline V gene. CDR3 length equals 15 residues. The CDR3 DNA follows: TGTGCCAGCAGCGTCGAGGGACAGGGATTCTACGAGCAGTACTTC. As protein: CASSVEGQGFYEQYF.

In this sample, this clonotype turned up a few times. The V call is TRBV7-6, the J call TRBJ2-5, with D possibly TRBD2 on 5 matching bases. The germline gives CDR1 SGHVS, CDR2 FNYEAQ. This CDR3 comprises 16 residues. The V gene lost 1 base and the J gene lost 4 bases, with 16 bases spanning the gap. In DNA form, the CDR3 reads TGTGCCAGCAGCTTAGATATCCGGGAACATGGAGAGACCCAGTACTTC. Protein: CASSLDIREHGETQYF. The full variable domain, in which reference TRBV7-6 and TRBJ2-5 provide the parts outside the CDR3, is GAGVSQSPRYKVTKRGQDVALRCDPISGHVSLYWYRQALGQGPEFLTYFNYEAQQDKSGLPNDRFSAERPEGSISTLTIQRTEQRDSAMYRCASSLDIREHGETQYFGPGTRLLVL.

This clonotype has a count of ten or more. This sequence joins TRBV25-1 and TRBJ2-7, with 7 positions matching TRBD1. CDR1 MGHDK and CDR2 SYGVNS come from the germline V gene. V trimming: 5 bases; J trimming: 6 bases; junction bases outside the gene matches: 13. The CDR3 totals 15 residues. For the CDR3, the DNA is TGTGCCAGCAGTACCCAGAGACAGGGAATATTCGAGCAGTACTTC. This sequence encodes CASSTQRQGIFEQYF.

At least ten counts were recorded for this clonotype. The chain is built from TRBV7-8 and TRBJ1-1, with D unclear. The CDR3 runs 11 residues. The V and J ends lost 6 bases and 3 bases respectively, with 5 bases between them. The germline gives CDR1 SGHVS, CDR2 FQNEAQ. CDR3 in amino acids: CASSLDTEAFF. The CDR3, as DNA: TGTGCCAGCAGTCTCGACACTGAAGCTTTCTTT.

This clonotype was counted ten times or more. The V and J genes are TRBV7-6 and TRBJ1-1; D gene unclear. V was shortened by 1 base and J by 0 bases, with 6 bases between the two germline ends. The germline V gene encodes CDR1 SGHVS and CDR2 FNYEAQ. The CDR3 has 14 amino acids. As DNA, the CDR3 is TGTGCCAGCAGCTTAGAGGACCTGAACACTGAAGCTTTCTTT. It encodes CASSLEDLNTEAFF. The full variable domain, with the rest looked up from reference TRBV7-6 and TRBJ1-1, is GAGVSQSPRYKVTKRGQDVALRCDPISGHVSLYWYRQALGQGPEFLTYFNYEAQQDKSGLPNDRFSAERPEGSISTLTIQRTEQRDSAMYRCASSLEDLNTEAFFGQGTRLTVV.

The chain joins TRBV12-3 or TRBV12-4 to TRBJ2-7; TRBD1 matches 8 bases. The CDR3 loop spans 14 amino acids. J gave up 3 bases and V 5 bases, and 6 bases lay outside the gene matches. In DNA, the CDR3 is TGTGCCAGCAGTGCATCAGGGGGCGGCTACGAGCAGTACTTC. Its translation is CASSASGGGYEQYF.

In this sample, this clonotype turned up a few times. V and J are TRBV5-1 and TRBJ1-2, with 7 nucleotides matching TRBD1. CDR3 length: 16 amino acids. V lost 2 bases, J lost 4 bases, and 11 bases stayed unmatched. CDR1 is SGHRS, CDR2 YFSETQ, per germline. The CDR3 region has the DNA TGCGCCAGCAGCTTAGGGGGCTCGAGAGATGGCTATGGCTACACCTTC. This gives the protein CASSLGGSRDGYGYTF.

This clonotype appeared many times. The V gene is TRBV5-5, the J gene TRBJ2-5; 7 bases are shared with TRBD1. The CDR3 has 14 residues. Germline trimming cut 4 bases from V and 3 bases from J; bases unmatched to any gene: 6. From germline, CDR1 is SGHKS and CDR2 YYEKEE (reference sequence). The CDR3 sequence: CASSQRTGEETQYF. The CDR3 DNA sequence: TGTGCCAGCAGCCAGCGGACAGGAGAAGAGACCCAGTACTTC.

Within the sample, this clonotype is medium-sized. The junction differs from germline at one of its ends, possibly a read error. The rearrangement links TRBV7-3 to TRBJ1-5; D call uncertain. This CDR3 contains 13 residues. Germline-derived CDR1 and CDR2 are SGHTA and FQGTGA. The DNA for the CDR3 is TGTGCCAGCAGCCTAACAGCAGTCGAGCCCCAGCATTTT. Translated: CASSLTAVEPQHF.

The rearrangement joins TRBV6-5 to TRBJ1-2; 7 bases line up with TRBD1. Germline V CDR1 and CDR2: MNHEY, SVGAGI. The CDR3 runs to 16 residues. The J segment lost 1 base and the V segment lost 0 bases, leaving 5 bases of the junction unmatched. For the CDR3, the DNA is TGTGCCAGCAGTTACTCCTACAGGGGAAGTAACTATGGCTACACCTTC. Translation: CASSYSYRGSNYGYTF.

This clonotype was recorded a few times. V and J are TRBV12-3 or TRBV12-4 and TRBJ1-3; D gene unclear. Trimming cost V 7 bases and J 0 bases, with 7 bases left between them. This CDR3 comprises 13 residues. DNA of the CDR3: TGTGCCAGCAACGCGGACTCTGGAAACACCATATATTTT. Its protein product is CASNADSGNTIYF.

This clonotype was detected only a few times. The rearrangement joins TRBV24-1 to TRBJ2-3; D is possibly TRBD2 (5 bases). V lost 4 bases, J lost 5 bases, and 9 bases lay in between. The CDR3 consists of 13 residues. Germline values: CDR1 KGHDR, CDR2 SFDVKD. CDR3 nucleotide sequence: TGTGCCACCAGTGAATTACGGGGAGATACGCAGTATTTT. This codes for CATSELRGDTQYF.

This chain joins TRBV5-1 and TRBJ2-7; D ambiguous. The germline CDR1 and CDR2 sequences are SGHRS and YFSETQ. V was shortened by 3 bases and J by 5 bases, with 15 bases between the two germline ends. The CDR3 covers 14 residues. The chain's CDR3 is CASSYDVTGDEQYF. In DNA form, the CDR3 reads TGCGCCAGCAGCTACGATGTTACCGGTGACGAGCAGTACTTC. The variable domain in full, with the rest retrieved from reference TRBV5-1 and TRBJ2-7, is KAGVTQTPRYLIKTRGQQVTLSCSPISGHRSVSWYQQTPGQGLQFLFEYFSETQRNKGNFPGRFSGRQFSNSRSEMNVSTLELGDSALYLCASSYDVTGDEQYFGPGTRLTVT.

The gene calls are TRBV12-3 or TRBV12-4 and TRBJ2-5; 7 nucleotides align to TRBD2. V gave up 7 bases and J gave up 1 base; unmatched junction bases: 9. The CDR3 has 15 residues. For the CDR3, the DNA is TGTGCCAGCACCCCCCTAGGACTAGGCCAAGAGACCCAGTACTTC. Amino acid sequence: CASTPLGLGQETQYF.

This clonotype was seen at least ten times. The chain employs TRBV2 and TRBJ1-4, with 9 bases identical to TRBD1. This CDR3 comprises 14 residues. Per the germline V gene, CDR1 is SNHLY and CDR2 is FYNNEI. J gave up 9 bases and V 3 bases, and 5 bases lay outside the gene matches. CDR3 nucleotides: TGTGCCAGCAGTGATCAAGGACAGGGGAAAAAACTGTTTTTT. This translates into CASSDQGQGKKLFF.

This clonotype appeared many times. The chain carries TRBV7-9 and TRBJ2-1; D unclear. Germline V gene lookup returns CDR1 SEHNR and CDR2 FQNEAQ (reference sequence). V shed 5 bases and J shed 6 bases, with 11 bases lying between them. This CDR3 contains 13 residues. The CDR3 here is CASSHDAFNEQFF. The CDR3 nucleotides read TGTGCCAGCAGCCATGACGCATTCAATGAGCAGTTCTTC.

In this sample, this clonotype turned up a few times. V and J are TRBV5-1 and TRBJ2-1; TRBD2 agrees at 11 bases. CDR1 and CDR2 from the germline V gene are SGHRS and YFSETQ. V trimming: 4 bases; J trimming: 7 bases; junction bases outside the gene matches: 7. The CDR3 sequence is 15 residues long. The CDR3 region has the DNA TGCGCCAGCAGCAAAATTAGCGGGGGGGCAAATGAGCAGTTCTTC. Translated, it gives CASSKISGGANEQFF.

This clonotype was detected only a few times. J is TRBJ2-7 and V is TRBV3-1; D is possibly TRBD2 (5 bases). CDR1 and CDR2 (germline): LGHDT, YNNKEL (reference sequence). The germline V and J ends were trimmed by 3 bases and 0 bases, with 12 bases remaining between them. There are 15 residues in the CDR3. This CDR3 reads CASSHPAGSSYEQYF. The CDR3 coding sequence is TGTGCCAGCAGCCATCCCGCGGGCTCCTCCTACGAGCAGTACTTC.

This clonotype was observed a handful of times. This rearrangement joins TRBV12-3 or TRBV12-4 to TRBJ2-7; D remains ambiguous. This CDR3 comprises 13 residues. V gave up 1 base and J gave up 6 bases, with 10 bases separating them. This CDR3 is CASSLVVPFEQYF. The CDR3 region has the DNA TGTGCCAGCAGTTTAGTAGTGCCCTTCGAGCAGTACTTC.

In its sample, this clonotype was seen many times. The V and J genes are TRBV3-1 and TRBJ1-1; 10 bases map to TRBD1. The trim removed 2 bases at V and 10 bases at J, leaving 10 bases unmatched. The germline gives CDR1 LGHDT, CDR2 YNNKEL (reference sequence). The CDR3 consists of 15 residues. The CDR3 protein is CASSQTNDRTGGAFF. In nucleotides, the CDR3 is TGTGCCAGCAGCCAAACGAATGATAGGACAGGGGGAGCTTTCTTT.

This clonotype was recorded a few times. The chain employs TRBV2 and TRBJ1-1, with 8 bases aligning to TRBD1. V was pared by 7 bases and J by 2 bases, with 9 bases of the junction left unmatched. The CDR3 is 15 amino acids. CDR1 is SNHLY and CDR2 is FYNNEI in the germline V gene. The CDR3 region is CASTKDREANTEAFF. The DNA for the CDR3 is TGTGCCAGCACGAAGGACAGGGAAGCAAACACTGAAGCTTTCTTT.

This chain links TRBV5-1 with TRBJ2-1; 8 bases fit TRBD2. The CDR3 runs 15 residues. CDR1 and CDR2 from the germline V gene are SGHRS and YFSETQ. The J segment lost 7 bases and the V segment lost 4 bases, leaving 10 bases of the junction unmatched. In nucleotides, the CDR3 is TGCGCCAGCAGCGTTCGGGAGGGCCTATCGAATGAGCAGTTCTTC. Protein product: CASSVREGLSNEQFF. The full variable domain, with the rest looked up from reference TRBV5-1 and TRBJ2-1, is KAGVTQTPRYLIKTRGQQVTLSCSPISGHRSVSWYQQTPGQGLQFLFEYFSETQRNKGNFPGRFSGRQFSNSRSEMNVSTLELGDSALYLCASSVREGLSNEQFFGPGTRLTVL.

This clonotype turned up a few times. The V call is TRBV20-1, the J call TRBJ1-1; tentative D call: TRBD1 (5 bases). V was cut by 0 bases and J by 4 bases, with 9 bases left in between. CDR3 length equals 13 residues. The V gene's germline CDR1 is DFQATT and CDR2 SNEGSKA (reference sequence). CDR3 in DNA: TGCAGTGCTAGAGATCAGAGGGGCACTGAAGCTTTCTTT. Protein: CSARDQRGTEAFF.

The table lists this clonotype with a few counts. The chain couples TRBV6-5 to TRBJ2-2; TRBD2 matches at 9 bases. The V and J ends lost 6 bases and 2 bases, in that order; junction bases with no gene match: 7. CDR1 MNHEY and CDR2 SVGAGI come from the germline V gene. This CDR3 comprises 16 residues. CDR3: CASSRAGGRNTGELFF. As DNA, the CDR3 is TGTGCCAGCAGCCGAGCGGGGGGTCGAAACACCGGGGAGCTGTTTTTT.

This clonotype was found a few times. The rearrangement uses TRBV6-2 or TRBV6-3 and TRBJ2-7; D is perhaps TRBD1 or TRBD2 (6 bases each). CDR3 length: 12 residues. Deletions cut 7 bases from V and 0 bases from J, with 7 bases between. CDR1 is MNHEY, CDR2 SVGEGT, per germline. CDR3 sequence (DNA): TGTGCCAGCAAGGGGGGCTCCTACGAGCAGTACTTC. Protein: CASKGGSYEQYF.

This clonotype was counted many times. This chain connects TRBV5-1 to TRBJ2-1; 9 bases line up with TRBD1. The CDR3 is made up of 15 amino acids. V gave up 0 bases and J gave up 4 bases; unmatched junction bases: 2. Germline V lookup: CDR1 SGHRS, CDR2 YFSETQ. The CDR3 bases are TGCGCCAGCAGCTTGGCAGGACAGGGGTACAATGAGCAGTTCTTC. It translates to CASSLAGQGYNEQFF.

V gene TRBV19 combines with J gene TRBJ1-2; D gene uncertain. Looked up from germline, CDR1 is LNHDA and CDR2 is SQIVND (reference sequence). Trimming took off 5 bases at V and 4 bases at J, with 11 bases between the two ends. The CDR3 loop spans 13 amino acids. The CDR3 is CASSPQQLYGYTF. The CDR3, as DNA: TGTGCCAGTAGTCCACAACAGCTCTATGGCTACACCTTC.

This clonotype was detected a few times. The chain couples TRBV18 to TRBJ1-6; 7 nucleotides agree with TRBD1. CDR1 is KGHSH and CDR2 is LQKENI in the germline V gene. With 6 bases clipped from V and 10 bases from J, the junction kept 9 bases outside the gene matches. The CDR3 length is 14 residues. The CDR3 sequence is CASSRDSQRSPLHF. CDR3 sequence (DNA): TGTGCCAGCTCGCGGGACAGCCAGCGATCACCCCTCCACTTT.